This T cell receptor (beta chain) derives from a study of blood T cell repertoires in COVID-19. Study overall: There were acute and convalescent COVID-19 samples, and they came from the United States, Italy and Spain. The cDNA or gDNA used as material had been derived from T cells, B-cell-depleted T cells, or PBMCs.

V was pared by 6 bases and J by 0 bases, with 4 bases between. The CDR3 contains 12 residues. In the authors' methods: Estimation of nucleated cell counts was performed using reference gene primer amplification. The assay was immunoSEQ multiplex PCR, and TCRdb's table has in-frame clones only and misses some. V, J and clone size were drawn from that table, and D and trimming were deduced from the DNA. The sample has under 300,000 clones, around 80% seen once; the top ten hold roughly 4%. Sequenced: peripheral blood. This chain joins TRBV12-3 or TRBV12-4 and TRBJ2-3; no clear D. This receptor was identified in a woman in her thirties or forties with active or convalescent COVID-19. The CDR3 bases are TGTGCCAGCAGCTACAGCACAGATACGCAGTATTTT. Translated, it gives CASSYSTDTQYF.